This TCR beta chain was sequenced during a study of blood T cells in healthy people across ages. This clonotype showed up just a few times. Its antigen is still unknown. Study observations and caveats: More naive CD4+ cells and higher diversity marked long-lived donors relative to aged donors.

Alongside a J-beta primer mix, a sample-barcoded 5' primer served in a second PCR lasting about 7 to 12 cycles. TCRdb independently ran MiXCR on the 5' RACE reads; one entry per CDR3 protein. The sample shows 700,000 to 900,000 distinct CDR3 sequences, around 24% of them seen only once. The data were also submitted as part of a second study, on T cells of mothers and their children. That study reports: Over 8 million TCR beta CDR3 reads were obtained from each mother, and about 2.9 million from each child.

Sequenced: blood. The receptor comes from a boy younger than 18 in good health.

CDR3 residues: CASSQEPDTQYF. As DNA, the CDR3 is TGTGCCAGCAGCCAAGAACCAGATACGCAGTATTTT. V usage is TRBV3-1 and J usage is TRBJ2-3, with D unclear. CDR1 is LGHDT, CDR2 YNNKEL, per germline (reference sequence). CDR3 length: 12 residues. V lost 0 bases, J lost 4 bases, and 2 bases lay in between.